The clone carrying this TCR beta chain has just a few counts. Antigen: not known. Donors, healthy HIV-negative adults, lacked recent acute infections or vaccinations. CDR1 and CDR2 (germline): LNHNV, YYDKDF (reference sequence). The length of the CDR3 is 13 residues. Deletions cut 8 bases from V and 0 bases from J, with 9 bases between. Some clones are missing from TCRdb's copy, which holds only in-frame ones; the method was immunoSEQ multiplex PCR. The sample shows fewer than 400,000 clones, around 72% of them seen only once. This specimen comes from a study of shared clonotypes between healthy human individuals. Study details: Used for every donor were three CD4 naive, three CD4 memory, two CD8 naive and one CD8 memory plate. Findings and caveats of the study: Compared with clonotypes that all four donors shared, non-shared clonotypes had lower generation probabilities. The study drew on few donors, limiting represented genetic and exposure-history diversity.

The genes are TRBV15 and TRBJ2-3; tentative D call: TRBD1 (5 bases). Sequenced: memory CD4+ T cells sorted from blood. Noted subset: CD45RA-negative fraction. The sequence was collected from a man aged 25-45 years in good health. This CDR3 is CATGAVSTDTQYF. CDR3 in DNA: TGTGCCACCGGGGCCGTTAGCACAGATACGCAGTATTTT.